A selection of T cell receptor beta chains follows, all from one sample in a study of blood T cell repertoires in COVID-19. The method was immunoSEQ multiplex PCR; TCRdb's version includes in-frame clones alone and lacks a portion of them. The sample yields roughly 190,000 clones, about 88% seen once. What was sequenced was peripheral blood. These receptors were collected from a man aged 25 to 40 with acute or convalescent COVID-19. CDR3s include the opening cysteine and the closing phenylalanine or tryptophan. A D gene is named only where the DNA matches it firmly. The size entry is marked missing in some rows and otherwise reads once, few, many or a size class.

j_gene: TRBJ2-5
v_gene: TRBV28
d_gene: TRBD1
abundance: once
CDR3nt: TGTGCCAGCAGACAACCCGGGACAGCTCAAGAGACCCAGTACTTC
CDR3aa: CASRQPGTAQETQYF

j_gene: TRBJ2-6
v_gene: TRBV28
d_gene: -
abundance: -
CDR3nt: TGTGCCAGCCTAGCTTGGGGATCTGGGGCCAACGTCCTGACTTTC
CDR3aa: CASLAWGSGANVLTF

j_gene: TRBJ2-1
v_gene: TRBV28
d_gene: TRBD1
abundance: -
CDR3nt: TGTGCCAGCAGTTCGTACAGGGGCCGATACAATGAGCAGTTCTTC
CDR3aa: CASSSYRGRYNEQFF

j_gene: TRBJ1-2
v_gene: TRBV18
d_gene: -
abundance: -
CDR3nt: TGTGCCAGCTCACCTCGACCGAGCGACAACTATGGCTACACCTTC
CDR3aa: CASSPRPSDNYGYTF

j_gene: TRBJ1-1
v_gene: TRBV12-3/TRBV12-4
d_gene: -
abundance: -
CDR3nt: TGTGCCAGCAGAAAGACAGCGAACACTGAAGCTTTCTTT
CDR3aa: CASRKTANTEAFF

j_gene: TRBJ1-2
v_gene: TRBV10-3
d_gene: -
abundance: -
CDR3nt: TGTGCCATCAGCCGAGGATCTGGCTACACCTTC
CDR3aa: CAISRGSGYTF

j_gene: TRBJ2-1
v_gene: TRBV9
d_gene: TRBD2
abundance: -
CDR3nt: TGTGCCAGCAGCCCACTAGCGGGGGGCAATGAGCAGTTCTTC
CDR3aa: CASSPLAGGNEQFF

j_gene: TRBJ2-3
v_gene: TRBV4-1
d_gene: TRBD2
abundance: -
CDR3nt: TGCGCCAGCAGCCAAGGTCCCAGCGGGGGGGCAGATACGCAGTATTTT
CDR3aa: CASSQGPSGGADTQYF

j_gene: TRBJ2-5
v_gene: TRBV27
d_gene: TRBD2
abundance: -
CDR3nt: TGTGCCAGCAGTTCTCTAGCGGCTCTCCAAGAGACCCAGTACTTC
CDR3aa: CASSSLAALQETQYF

j_gene: TRBJ2-1
v_gene: TRBV5-4
d_gene: -
abundance: -
CDR3nt: TGTGCGGGGGGTAGCGGTACTACCAATGAGCAGTTCTTC
CDR3aa: CAGGSGTTNEQFF

j_gene: TRBJ2-7
v_gene: TRBV19
d_gene: TRBD2
abundance: -
CDR3nt: TGTGCCAGTAGTATAATAGGCGGGAGAGATTACGAGCAGTACTTC
CDR3aa: CASSIIGGRDYEQYF

j_gene: TRBJ2-2
v_gene: TRBV28
d_gene: -
abundance: once
CDR3nt: TGTGCCAGCAGTTTTACGGGGGCCGGGGAGCTGTTTTTT
CDR3aa: CASSFTGAGELFF

j_gene: TRBJ2-5
v_gene: TRBV7-9
d_gene: TRBD1
abundance: -
CDR3nt: TGTGCCAGCAGCTCCGGACAGGGTAGAGAGACCCAGTACTTC
CDR3aa: CASSSGQGRETQYF

j_gene: TRBJ1-3
v_gene: TRBV9
d_gene: TRBD1
abundance: -
CDR3nt: TGTGCCAGCTCCGGGACAGCCCACCTGTCACTCTCTGGAAACACCATATATTTT
CDR3aa: CASSGTAHLSLSGNTIYF

j_gene: TRBJ2-1
v_gene: TRBV7-2
d_gene: -
abundance: -
CDR3nt: TGTGCCACCCAACTGGTAGCAGGGTCCTACAATGAGCAGTTCTTC
CDR3aa: CATQLVAGSYNEQFF

j_gene: TRBJ2-3
v_gene: TRBV7-9
d_gene: -
abundance: -
CDR3nt: TGTGCCAGCAACCTCGAGGGGGGGAGAGATACGCAGTATTTT
CDR3aa: CASNLEGGRDTQYF

j_gene: TRBJ1-1
v_gene: TRBV7-8
d_gene: -
abundance: -
CDR3nt: TGTGCCAGCAGCTTAGTGGGGGCCAGAAACACTGAAGCTTTCTTT
CDR3aa: CASSLVGARNTEAFF

j_gene: TRBJ2-3
v_gene: TRBV25-1
d_gene: -
abundance: -
CDR3nt: TGTGCCAGCAGCCTCCTGGGGCGAACAGATACGCAGTATTTT
CDR3aa: CASSLLGRTDTQYF

j_gene: TRBJ2-1
v_gene: TRBV7-6
d_gene: TRBD1
abundance: -
CDR3nt: TGTGCCAGCAGCTTTACGACAGGGGTCTACTCCTACAATGAGCAGTTCTTC
CDR3aa: CASSFTTGVYSYNEQFF

j_gene: TRBJ1-2
v_gene: TRBV6-5
d_gene: -
abundance: few
CDR3nt: TGTGCCAGCAGTTACGCAGCTAACTATGGCTACACCTTC
CDR3aa: CASSYAANYGYTF

j_gene: TRBJ1-5
v_gene: TRBV5-6
d_gene: TRBD1
abundance: -
CDR3nt: TGTGCCAGCAGCGATCCGGACAGGGGGCGAAATCAGCCCCAGCATTTT
CDR3aa: CASSDPDRGRNQPQHF

j_gene: TRBJ1-5
v_gene: TRBV30
d_gene: -
abundance: -
CDR3nt: TGTGCCTGGAGTTCCGGTAGCAATCAGCCCCAGCATTTT
CDR3aa: CAWSSGSNQPQHF

j_gene: TRBJ2-5
v_gene: TRBV30
d_gene: -
abundance: -
CDR3nt: TGTGCCTGGAGTGTGAAGGGGCAAGAGACCCAGTACTTC
CDR3aa: CAWSVKGQETQYF

j_gene: TRBJ1-4
v_gene: TRBV4-2
d_gene: -
abundance: -
CDR3nt: TGTGCCAGCAGCCAAGATATACGGGGTGGCGAAAAACTGTTTTTT
CDR3aa: CASSQDIRGGEKLFF

j_gene: TRBJ1-5
v_gene: TRBV6-6
d_gene: -
abundance: -
CDR3nt: TGTGCCAGAAGGACAGATTATCAGCCCCAGCATTTT
CDR3aa: CARRTDYQPQHF

j_gene: TRBJ1-2
v_gene: TRBV5-4
d_gene: -
abundance: once
CDR3nt: TGTGCCAGCAGCTCCGGCGCGGGGTCAAGCTTCTATGGCTACACCTTC
CDR3aa: CASSSGAGSSFYGYTF

j_gene: TRBJ1-1
v_gene: TRBV5-5
d_gene: TRBD1
abundance: -
CDR3nt: TGTGCCAGCAGCTCCCAGGGGGCGGGAAACACTGAAGCTTTCTTT
CDR3aa: CASSSQGAGNTEAFF

j_gene: TRBJ1-2
v_gene: TRBV28
d_gene: -
abundance: -
CDR3nt: TGTGCCAGCAGTCCCGGACATGACAACTATGGCTACACCTTC
CDR3aa: CASSPGHDNYGYTF

j_gene: TRBJ1-5
v_gene: TRBV27
d_gene: -
abundance: -
CDR3nt: TGTGCCAGCAGTTTACCCACAGGTGACATTAGCAATCAGCCCCAGCATTTT
CDR3aa: CASSLPTGDISNQPQHF

j_gene: TRBJ2-3
v_gene: TRBV4-1
d_gene: -
abundance: -
CDR3nt: TGCGCCAGCAGGGTTGAGAGGGGGGGAGATACGCAGTATTTT
CDR3aa: CASRVERGGDTQYF

j_gene: TRBJ2-3
v_gene: TRBV4-1
d_gene: TRBD2
abundance: few
CDR3nt: TGCGCCAGCAGCCACGTAGGGACTAGCGGGAGAGATACGCAGTATTTT
CDR3aa: CASSHVGTSGRDTQYF

j_gene: TRBJ2-5
v_gene: TRBV28
d_gene: -
abundance: -
CDR3nt: TGTGCCAGCAGTTTACCCGGGTTGGAGACCCAGTACTTC
CDR3aa: CASSLPGLETQYF

j_gene: TRBJ1-2
v_gene: TRBV19
d_gene: -
abundance: -
CDR3nt: TGTGCCAGTACACAGGGTAACTATGGCTACACCTTC
CDR3aa: CASTQGNYGYTF

j_gene: TRBJ1-5
v_gene: TRBV5-6
d_gene: -
abundance: -
CDR3nt: TGTGCCAGCAGCTTGGCGGGTTTGAATCAGCCCCAGCATTTT
CDR3aa: CASSLAGLNQPQHF

j_gene: TRBJ1-5
v_gene: TRBV19
d_gene: TRBD1
abundance: -
CDR3nt: TGTGCCAGTAGTTCACAGGGGATTAATCAGCCCCAGCATTTT
CDR3aa: CASSSQGINQPQHF

j_gene: TRBJ1-6
v_gene: TRBV6-6
d_gene: TRBD1
abundance: -
CDR3nt: TGTGCCAGCAGTTACGCGGACAGGGGTAATTCACCCCTCCACTTT
CDR3aa: CASSYADRGNSPLHF

j_gene: TRBJ2-7
v_gene: TRBV7-9
d_gene: TRBD2
abundance: -
CDR3nt: TGTGCCAGCAGCGATAACACCCTCAGGACTAGCGGGAAAACCTACGAGCAGTACTTC
CDR3aa: CASSDNTLRTSGKTYEQYF

j_gene: TRBJ1-3
v_gene: TRBV12-5
d_gene: -
abundance: -
CDR3nt: TGTGCTAGTGGTTTGGTAAGCCGAAACACCATATATTTT
CDR3aa: CASGLVSRNTIYF

j_gene: TRBJ1-4
v_gene: TRBV30
d_gene: -
abundance: few
CDR3nt: TGTGCCTGGAGTCGGGGAGATGAAAAACTGTTTTTT
CDR3aa: CAWSRGDEKLFF

j_gene: TRBJ1-3
v_gene: TRBV10-3
d_gene: TRBD1
abundance: few
CDR3nt: TGTGCCGTAGGACAGGGATTGAGTGGCTCTGGAAACACCATATATTTT
CDR3aa: CAVGQGLSGSGNTIYF

j_gene: TRBJ1-6
v_gene: TRBV5-1
d_gene: -
abundance: -
CDR3nt: TGCGCCAGCAGCTTGGGGAACAGGGCCAATTCACCCCTCCACTTT
CDR3aa: CASSLGNRANSPLHF

j_gene: TRBJ2-7
v_gene: TRBV18
d_gene: -
abundance: once
CDR3nt: TGTGCCAGCTCACCACCTGGAAGGGAGGACTACGAGCAGTACTTC
CDR3aa: CASSPPGREDYEQYF

j_gene: TRBJ1-5
v_gene: TRBV6-5
d_gene: -
abundance: -
CDR3nt: TGTGCCAGCAGTTTTCGGGGGGATCAGCCCCAGCATTTT
CDR3aa: CASSFRGDQPQHF

j_gene: TRBJ2-5
v_gene: TRBV24-1
d_gene: -
abundance: -
CDR3nt: TGTGCCACCAGCGGGGGAGGAGAGACCCAGTACTTC
CDR3aa: CATSGGGETQYF

j_gene: TRBJ1-4
v_gene: TRBV5-1
d_gene: TRBD1
abundance: -
CDR3nt: TGCGCCAGCAGCCTGGGGACAGGGCGGTATGAAAAACTGTTTTTT
CDR3aa: CASSLGTGRYEKLFF

j_gene: TRBJ2-2
v_gene: TRBV7-2
d_gene: -
abundance: -
CDR3nt: TGTGCCAGCAGCCCTCCCCGAGGTAGCGGACCCACCGGGGAGCTGTTTTTT
CDR3aa: CASSPPRGSGPTGELFF

j_gene: TRBJ2-5
v_gene: TRBV4-2
d_gene: TRBD2
abundance: -
CDR3nt: TGTGCCAGCAGCCAATATTCCAGGAGCGGGGGGCAAGAGACCCAGTACTTC
CDR3aa: CASSQYSRSGGQETQYF

j_gene: TRBJ2-7
v_gene: TRBV5-1
d_gene: -
abundance: -
CDR3nt: TGCGCCAGCAGCTTTGACAGCTACGAGCAGTACTTC
CDR3aa: CASSFDSYEQYF

j_gene: TRBJ1-1
v_gene: TRBV30
d_gene: TRBD1
abundance: -
CDR3nt: TGTGCCTGGAATCACAGGGGGCGCGGTGAAGCTTTCTTT
CDR3aa: CAWNHRGRGEAFF

j_gene: TRBJ1-1
v_gene: TRBV5-6
d_gene: TRBD1
abundance: -
CDR3nt: TGTGCCAGCAGCTTTGGGACAGGGGGGACGAACACTGAAGCTTTCTTT
CDR3aa: CASSFGTGGTNTEAFF

j_gene: TRBJ1-2
v_gene: TRBV9
d_gene: TRBD1
abundance: -
CDR3nt: TGTGCCAGCAGCCCAAGACAGGGAAGGTTATCTGGCTACACCTTC
CDR3aa: CASSPRQGRLSGYTF

j_gene: TRBJ1-5
v_gene: TRBV5-6
d_gene: -
abundance: -
CDR3nt: TGTGCCAGCAGCCCTAAAACCCACAGAGATCAGCCCCAGCATTTT
CDR3aa: CASSPKTHRDQPQHF

j_gene: TRBJ2-5
v_gene: TRBV5-1
d_gene: TRBD1
abundance: -
CDR3nt: TGCGCCAGCAGCTTGCAGGGGGTCTCAGAGACCCAGTACTTC
CDR3aa: CASSLQGVSETQYF

j_gene: TRBJ1-1
v_gene: TRBV12-3/TRBV12-4
d_gene: -
abundance: -
CDR3nt: TGTGCCAGCAGTTTAGACCAGGGCACTGAAGCTTTCTTT
CDR3aa: CASSLDQGTEAFF

j_gene: TRBJ2-3
v_gene: TRBV18
d_gene: -
abundance: -
CDR3nt: TGTGCCAGCTCACCACCCGGCGGAAGCACAGATACGCAGTATTTT
CDR3aa: CASSPPGGSTDTQYF

j_gene: TRBJ2-3
v_gene: TRBV12-3/TRBV12-4
d_gene: -
abundance: few
CDR3nt: TGTGCCAGCAGTTCCCCCTCGGATACGCAGTATTTT
CDR3aa: CASSSPSDTQYF

j_gene: TRBJ1-1
v_gene: TRBV18
d_gene: -
abundance: -
CDR3nt: TGTGCCAGCTCACCACCGGACAGCCCTGAAGCTTTCTTT
CDR3aa: CASSPPDSPEAFF